This T cell receptor beta chain derives from a study of beta chain features in type 1 diabetes. Germline V gene lookup returns CDR1 MNHEY and CDR2 SVGAGI. Deletions cut 6 bases from V and 2 bases from J, with 13 bases between. This CDR3 comprises 14 residues. Expressed TCRB transcripts were sequenced, since all the RNA that had been isolated was reverse transcribed. Method: immunoSEQ multiplex PCR; TCRdb's copy keeps in-frame clones and lacks some. The sample has nearly 250,000 clones, 13% to 15% seen once. Sequencing was carried out using naive CD4+ T cells from blood. This TCR derives from a woman aged 40 to 50 in good health. The J gene is TRBJ2-5, the V gene TRBV6-5; D is unresolved. This chain's CDR3 is CASRLRLAQETQYF. DNA for the CDR3: TGTGCCAGCAGACTTCGACTGGCTCAAGAGACCCAGTACTTC.